The present TCR beta chain was sequenced within a study of cytomegalovirus exposure and HLA in healthy donors (dated by TCRdb to the late 2010s). Background on the whole study: An earlier analysis of 587 of the donors reported roughly 300 Gb of sequence data and approximately 110 million unique TCR beta sequences from 150 million to 200 million T cells. Approximately 300 gigabases of sequencing data and around 85 million unique TCR sequences made up an early release that covered roughly 670 HLA-typed donors. Of the approximately 400 genotyped donors, approximately 83% fell in the genetic ancestry cluster associated with self-reported Caucasian donors. The study aimed to test whether signatures of past pathogen exposure could be identified by cataloging public T cell receptors. The study used immunosequencing to profile the T cell repertoires of around 600 subjects and linked those repertoires to cytomegalovirus serostatus. Besides the first cohort of roughly 640 subjects, a separate validation cohort made up of 120 different subjects was used. To predict cytomegalovirus infection status, the study brought together high-throughput TCR immunosequencing, statistical association of individual TCRs with disease status, and machine learning. To study patterns of TCR occurrence, a later analysis re-analyzed previously published TCR beta repertoires from hundreds of donors and added high-resolution HLA genotyping. The later analysis used no new phenotypic data to find candidate immune exposures, relying instead on TCR beta sequences and their occurrence across donors. To decide whether each TCR beta V gene segment behaved as functional or pseudogenic, an earlier analysis of nearly 600 of the donors relied on high-throughput TCR beta sequencing. Donor age, sex, ethnicity and CMV serostatus were compiled alongside the repertoire data. In a later genetic analysis, genome-wide SNP genotypes for about 60% of the 666 donors were used, and that subset was treated as a discovery cohort. Every repertoire in the discovery cohort had been generated on one and the same sequencing platform. Class I and class II HLA loci were covered by the typing at four-digit resolution. The number of typed donors differed by locus: roughly 629-640 for A, B, C, DRB1 and DQB1; 500 to 550 for DQA1; some 610 for DPA1; and around 470 for DPB1. Because of strong linkage in the cohort, a handful of DR-DQ haplotypes were treated as single units for association and clustering. Among under 450 genotyped donors of the cohort, an average of about 240,000 unique TCR beta nucleotide sequences were sequenced per donor, roughly a sixth of them non-productive.

Regarding this clone: No cognate antigen has been identified for it. The input lacks base qualities; no much larger clone sits a single base away.

Counted from cysteine to phenylalanine, this CDR3 has 15 amino acids. This entry keeps only the CDR3 DNA: 45 bases, framed from base 1. CDR1 and CDR2, looked up from the germline V gene, are SGHRS and YFSETQ. The germline V end is reduced by 1 base and the J end by 6 bases; junction bases left unmatched: 5. The method was the immunoSEQ multiplex PCR assay. For the multiplex PCR, a mixture combining 60 forward primers for TCR Vbeta segments and 13 reverse primers for TCR Jbeta segments was used. A multiplex PCR assay on genomic DNA amplified the CDR3 region of rearranged TCR beta genes. On the Illumina HiSeq System, the amplified TCR beta libraries were sequenced as 87-base-pair reads. Per the authors' processing: A later analysis counted approximately 74 million unique TCR beta chains across the approximately 700 repertoires, and some 11 million of these chains were shared by at least two donors. To remove PCR and sequencing errors, raw reads were error-corrected and collapsed into unique sequences using a nearest-neighbor algorithm that merged closely related sequences. V, D and J gene segments were assigned by aligning CDR3 sequences to IMGT reference sequences. Each retained sequence needed at least a six-nucleotide match to both a V gene segment and a J gene segment. A rearrangement was called productive if the CDR3 had no stop codons and remained in frame with V and J, and every other rearrangement was called non-productive. Following IMGT convention, CDR3 was defined as the stretch from the second conserved V-encoded cysteine up to the conserved J-encoded phenylalanine. In an earlier analysis of approximately 590 of the donors, sequences lacking an unambiguous match to a single V gene segment were excluded. In an earlier analysis of a few hundred of the donors, a V segment was called functional when productive rearrangements were above 56.7%, and segregating when the standard deviation between donors exceeded 5%. A statistical classification framework was developed to diagnose cytomegalovirus status using the catalog of TCR beta chain sequences. V and J gene assignment, in a later analysis, came from comparing TCR nucleotide sequences with IMGT/GENE-DB human TR gene sequences. The TCRdist pipeline was used in a later analysis to assign CDR3 sequences and most-parsimonious VDJ recombination scenarios. In a later analysis, every TCR beta chain was defined by the combination of its CDR3 amino acid sequence and its V-gene family, and reads without a unique V-gene family were dropped. A later analysis removed 500 to 600 highly shared, low-generation-probability nucleotide sequences to deal with suspected cross-contamination and a sequencing artifact. A later analysis calculated a clonal expansion index for each public chain from normalized within-repertoire ranks of inferred template counts. Generation probabilities in a later analysis came from a VDJ recombination model fitted to out-of-frame rearrangements, and those results were checked against IGoR. In a later analysis, TCR-TCR, TCR-HLA and TCR-CMV co-occurrence was scored with hypergeometric tests, and a repertoire-size bias correction was applied to TCR pairs. A later analysis estimated false discovery rates by permuting HLA or CMV assignments 20 times. In a later analysis, co-occurring TCRs were grouped with DBSCAN, and TCRdist sequence similarity was added when clustering was performed within HLA-allele-positive subsets. Co-occurrence clustering excluded repertoires with fewer than 30,000 or more than 120,000 public chains, plus five with anomalous nucleotide sharing. TCRdb obtained this table from immuneACCESS and retained in-frame rearrangements with V and J assigned. These tables miss some clones; where compared with another copy, unresolved V genes account for less than half of the shortfall, and the remainder is unexplained. That table gives V, J and clone size, and the DNA gave D and trimming. For this sample the table gives some 67,000 clones, of which about 77% were detected only once. Together, the top ten hold around 8.9% of the sample.

The study at large found these results: In a later analysis, the rate of TCR association differed among HLA loci, with DRB1 alleles having the most associated TCRs and HLA-C alleles having the fewest. Because the 87-base-pair reads could not distinguish some IMGT-functional V segments, including TRBV6-2 and TRBV6-3, those segments were excluded. Only TCR beta chains were sequenced in this cohort, and the absence of alpha or paired-chain data limited detectable features. Because HLA typing was unavailable for some donors at each locus, only the typed subset was used in association tests. In a later analysis, several top co-occurrence clusters were reported to appear linked to parvovirus B19, influenza, CMV and Epstein-Barr virus. The authors suggested that the approach could potentially be extended to other disease states and immunological phenotypes. According to a later analysis, most CMV-associated TCR beta chains appeared to be HLA-restricted, and the HLA associations seemed to be driven largely by CMV exposure. At a false discovery rate of 0.05, a later analysis linked 16,951 TCR beta sequences to specific HLA alleles. For the cohort, immune exposure information was limited to CMV serostatus. In a later analysis, HLA-associated TCR beta chains were found to be more clonally expanded and to have lower generation probabilities than equally common non-associated chains. Roughly 15 rarely observed V segments, including chromosome 9 orphons, were excluded from the earlier analysis of about 600 of the donors because counts were too low. A further reported finding was that TCR beta sequences accurately predicted the HLA-A and HLA-B alleles for most subjects in the first cohort. Correlated functional status among segregating V segments might be attributable to linkage disequilibrium, but an unknown experimental factor could not be ruled out. The classifier was reported to diagnose cytomegalovirus status with high specificity and sensitivity in both the original cohort and the validation cohort. In an earlier analysis of approximately 600 of the donors, most TCR beta V segments were observed in productive rearrangements about 90% or about 30% of the time, broadly matching IMGT annotations. A later genetic analysis associated a missense DCLRE1C variant with V-gene and J-gene trimming of TCR beta chains, and an independent cohort replicated the association. The study gave a list of 150 to 200 TCR beta chains associated with cytomegalovirus. In vitro tests confirmed that a few of the cytomegalovirus-associated TCR beta chains recognize cytomegalovirus antigens. The presence/absence analyses assumed that sequencing depth was roughly uniform across donors, and that assumption may not be true. A cluster of highly shared sequence variants was judged likely to represent a technical artifact of the sequencing pipeline. A later genetic analysis reported fewer N-insertions in productive TCRs among donors in an Asian-associated ancestry cluster than the roughly 700-donor mean. While some public TCRs were present in many individuals, most TCR sequences turned up only very rarely across donors. When HLA alleles, especially DR and DQ, strongly co-occurred, TCR associations were difficult to assign to individual alleles.

The cohort comprised 670 or so healthy bone marrow donors. At the time of sampling, every cohort member was nominally healthy, though immune exposures that went unrecorded were likely present. The donor tested CMV seronegative, placing the donor among the 350 to 400 seronegative members of the cohort. Every donor gave a peripheral blood sample, and the peripheral blood mononuclear cells from that sample were used for TCR beta sequencing. The Qiagen DNeasy Blood Extraction Kit was used to extract genomic DNA from the blood cell samples. The chain employs TRBV5-1 and TRBJ2-2; 8 middle bases align to TRBD1. This sequence originates from a man between 35 and 55 years old in good health and CMV-seronegative. The sample was PBMCs. The DNA reads TGCGCCAGCAGCTTGCAGGGGGCGAGCCCCGGGGAGCTGTTTTTT. Its coded protein is CASSLQGASPGELFF.